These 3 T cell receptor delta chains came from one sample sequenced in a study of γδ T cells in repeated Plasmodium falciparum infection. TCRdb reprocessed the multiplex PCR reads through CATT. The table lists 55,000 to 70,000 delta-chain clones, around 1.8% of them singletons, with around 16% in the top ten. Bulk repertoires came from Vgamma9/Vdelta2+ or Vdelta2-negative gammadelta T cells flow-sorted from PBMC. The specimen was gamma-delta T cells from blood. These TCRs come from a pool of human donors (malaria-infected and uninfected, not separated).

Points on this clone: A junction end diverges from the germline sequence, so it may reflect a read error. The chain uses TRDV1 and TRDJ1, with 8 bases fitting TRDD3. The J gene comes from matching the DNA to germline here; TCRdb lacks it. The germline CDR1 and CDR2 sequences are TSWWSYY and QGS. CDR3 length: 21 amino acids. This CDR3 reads CAPGIHFSVGGIRWYTDKLIF. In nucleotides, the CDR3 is TGTGCTCCTGGGATACACTTCTCAGTAGGGGGGATAAGGTGGTACACCGATAAACTCATCTTT.

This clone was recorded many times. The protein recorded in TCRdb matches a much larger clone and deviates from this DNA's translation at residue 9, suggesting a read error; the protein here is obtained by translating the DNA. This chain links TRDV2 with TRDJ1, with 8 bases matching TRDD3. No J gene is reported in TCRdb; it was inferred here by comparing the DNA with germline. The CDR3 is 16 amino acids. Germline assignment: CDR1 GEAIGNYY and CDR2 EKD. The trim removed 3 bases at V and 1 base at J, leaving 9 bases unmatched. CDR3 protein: CACDYNWGVATDKLIF. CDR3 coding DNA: TGTGCCTGTGACTACAACTGGGGGGTTGCCACCGATAAACTCATCTTT.

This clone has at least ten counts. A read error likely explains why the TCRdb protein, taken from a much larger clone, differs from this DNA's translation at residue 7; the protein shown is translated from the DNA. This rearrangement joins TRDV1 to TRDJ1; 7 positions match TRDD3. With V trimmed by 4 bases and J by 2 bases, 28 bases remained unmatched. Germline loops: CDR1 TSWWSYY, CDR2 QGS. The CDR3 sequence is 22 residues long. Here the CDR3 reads CALGVVADTPRLYWGYTDKLIF. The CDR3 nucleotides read TGTGCTCTTGGGGTGGTGGCCGATACCCCGCGGTTATACTGGGGTTATACCGATAAACTCATCTTT.